The clone carrying this T cell receptor (beta chain) was seen once. The entry originates in a study of blood T cell repertoires in COVID-19. The CDR3 runs to 16 residues. Trimming left V 3 bases short and J 5 bases short, with 19 bases between. Germline assignment: CDR1 KGHSH and CDR2 LQKENI. The repertoire was sequenced with immunoSEQ multiplex PCR; TCRdb's copy has only in-frame clones and lacks some. The sample has roughly 150,000 clones, about four fifths seen once; the top ten hold roughly 2%. Sequencing was done on a sample of peripheral blood. This sequence was found in a woman at least 80 years old with acute or convalescent COVID-19. The V call is TRBV18, the J call TRBJ2-5; a possible D gene is TRBD1 (6 bases). The CDR3 protein is CASSPQATGLGETQYF. The CDR3 DNA sequence: TGTGCCAGCTCACCTCAGGCGACAGGATTGGGGGAGACCCAGTACTTC.